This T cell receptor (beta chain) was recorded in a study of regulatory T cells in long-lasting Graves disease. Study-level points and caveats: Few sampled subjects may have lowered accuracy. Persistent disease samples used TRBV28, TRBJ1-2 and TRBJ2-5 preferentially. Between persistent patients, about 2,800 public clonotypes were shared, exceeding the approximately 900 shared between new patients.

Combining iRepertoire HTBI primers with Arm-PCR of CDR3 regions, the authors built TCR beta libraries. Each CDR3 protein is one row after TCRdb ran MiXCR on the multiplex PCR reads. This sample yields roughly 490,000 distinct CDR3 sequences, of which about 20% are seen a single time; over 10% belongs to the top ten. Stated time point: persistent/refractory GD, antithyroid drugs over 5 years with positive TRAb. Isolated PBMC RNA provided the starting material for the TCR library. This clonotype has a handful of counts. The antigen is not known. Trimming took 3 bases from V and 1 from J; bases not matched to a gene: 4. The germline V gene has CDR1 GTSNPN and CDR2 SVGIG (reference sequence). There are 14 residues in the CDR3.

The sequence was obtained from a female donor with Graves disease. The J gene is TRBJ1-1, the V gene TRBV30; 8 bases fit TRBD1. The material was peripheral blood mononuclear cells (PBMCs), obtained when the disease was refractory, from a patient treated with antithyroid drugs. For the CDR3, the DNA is TGTGCCTGGAGCGACAGGGGAAGGAACACTGAAGCTTTCTTT. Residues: CAWSDRGRNTEAFF.